A selection of T cell receptor beta chains follows, all from one sample in a study of identical twins. Each CDR3 protein gets one entry after TCRdb re-called the 5' RACE reads with MiXCR. Of 350,000 to 600,000 distinct CDR3 sequences in the sample, approximately 15% were seen once. A further study also used this sample, focusing on yellow fever vaccine responses in identical twins.

Sequenced material: CD4+ T cells sorted from blood. Receptors originate from a woman younger than 35 in good health. Each CDR3 is given with its conserved first and last residue. D genes are given only for firm matches. The size of a clone is reported for some rows only, either as once, few or many, or as a class for expanded clones.

D: .
J: TRBJ2-4
V: TRBV19
size: few
DNA: TGTGCCAGTAGGCTCGACGGGGGGCTCCCAAAAAACATTCAGTACTTC
CDR3: CASRLDGGLPKNIQYF

D: .
J: TRBJ2-2
V: TRBV5-1
size: few
DNA: TGCGCCAGCAGCGTCGCACTGGGACTTTTGGCCGGGGAGCTGTTTTTT
CDR3: CASSVALGLLAGELFF

D: TRBD1
J: TRBJ2-1
V: TRBV5-4
size: few
DNA: TGTGCCAGCAGCTTGGAAGGGACAGCGTTTCGGATGAACGACAATGAGCAGTTCTTC
CDR3: CASSLEGTAFRMNDNEQFF

D: .
J: TRBJ2-5
V: TRBV28
size: .
DNA: TGTGCCAGCAGGGAACCTAGCCCCGAAGAGACCCAGTACTTC
CDR3: CASREPSPEETQYF

D: TRBD1
J: TRBJ2-3
V: TRBV11-2
size: many
DNA: TGTGCCAGCAGCCAACAAGGGACAGGGCCCACAGATACGCAGTATTTT
CDR3: CASSQQGTGPTDTQYF

D: TRBD1
J: TRBJ2-7
V: TRBV29-1
size: many
DNA: TGCAGCGTATTACGGCTCCGGGACAGGGACTACGAGCAGTACTTC
CDR3: CSVLRLRDRDYEQYF

D: .
J: TRBJ2-2
V: TRBV5-1
size: few
DNA: TGCGCCAGCAGCATAGACACGAACACCGGGGAGCTGTTTTTT
CDR3: CASSIDTNTGELFF

D: TRBD2
J: TRBJ2-2
V: TRBV20-1
size: few
DNA: TGCAGTGCTAGAGATTTAGCGGGGGGGCCTGGCGGGGAGCTGTTTTTT
CDR3: CSARDLAGGPGGELFF

D: .
J: TRBJ2-5
V: TRBV12-3/TRBV12-4
size: .
DNA: TGTGCCAGCAGTCCAGGAGCTAGTTTTAAGGCCAGGACCCAGTACTTC
CDR3: CASSPGASFKARTQYF

D: .
J: TRBJ1-2
V: TRBV11-2
size: .
DNA: TGTGCCAGCAGCTTAGATCCGGCAGGCGGGGATAACTATGGCTACACCTTC
CDR3: CASSLDPAGGDNYGYTF

D: TRBD1
J: TRBJ2-1
V: TRBV12-3/TRBV12-4
size: .
DNA: TGTGCCAGCAGTCAGGACAGGGTTCGGCAGTTCTTC
CDR3: CASSQDRVRQFF

D: .
J: TRBJ2-1
V: TRBV3-1
size: .
DNA: TGTGCCAGCAGCCCAGTACTAGCATCCTACAATGAGCAGTTCTTC
CDR3: CASSPVLASYNEQFF

D: .
J: TRBJ2-1
V: TRBV9
size: .
DNA: TGTGCCAGCAGCGTATACAGAAACAATGAGCAGTTCTTC
CDR3: CASSVYRNNEQFF

D: TRBD1
J: TRBJ1-6
V: TRBV10-3
size: few
DNA: TGTGCCATCAGTGAGTCGAAGGGACAGTCCAATTCACCCCTCCACTTT
CDR3: CAISESKGQSNSPLHF

D: .
J: TRBJ2-2
V: TRBV12-3/TRBV12-4
size: .
DNA: TGTGCCAGCCAGGGGTCGGGGAGGACCGGGGAGCTGTTTTTT
CDR3: CASQGSGRTGELFF

D: TRBD1
J: TRBJ2-2
V: TRBV7-8
size: .
DNA: TGTGCCAGCAGCTTAGTGGCGCACCAGGGGGCCGGGGAGCTGTTTTTT
CDR3: CASSLVAHQGAGELFF

D: .
J: TRBJ2-7
V: TRBV2
size: few
DNA: TGTGCCAGCAGTGACCCAGGGGTAAGGCTAACCTACGAGCAGTACTTC
CDR3: CASSDPGVRLTYEQYF

D: TRBD2
J: TRBJ2-1
V: TRBV6-1
size: .
DNA: TGTGCCAGCAGTGAGAGGGGACTAGCGCCCTACAATGAGCAGTTCTTC
CDR3: CASSERGLAPYNEQFF

D: TRBD1
J: TRBJ2-7
V: TRBV4-3
size: few
DNA: TGCGCCAGCAGCCAAACTGTCCTCGGGACAGGAGGCTCCTACGAGCAGTACTTC
CDR3: CASSQTVLGTGGSYEQYF

D: .
J: TRBJ1-5
V: TRBV20-1
size: few
DNA: TGCAGTGCTAGAGACTCGAAACGGTATAGCAATCAGCCCCAGCATTTT
CDR3: CSARDSKRYSNQPQHF

D: .
J: TRBJ1-6
V: TRBV12-3/TRBV12-4
size: .
DNA: TGTGCCAGCAGCTCCTGGGGACCTGGGAAGGATTCACCCCTCCACTTT
CDR3: CASSSWGPGKDSPLHF

D: .
J: TRBJ1-6
V: TRBV4-1
size: few
DNA: TGCGCCAGCAGCGCCCAGGAGTCCTATAATTCACCCCTCCACTTT
CDR3: CASSAQESYNSPLHF

D: TRBD2
J: TRBJ2-5
V: TRBV20-1
size: .
DNA: TGCAGTGCTAGTGATAGGGAGCGGGGGGGCGGAGAGACCCAGTACTTC
CDR3: CSASDRERGGGETQYF

D: .
J: TRBJ2-7
V: TRBV25-1
size: many
DNA: TGTGCCAGCAGTGAGGGGTACGAGCAGTACTTC
CDR3: CASSEGYEQYF

D: .
J: TRBJ2-5
V: TRBV5-1
size: many
DNA: TGCGCCAGCAGCTTTAATATCCAAGAGACCCAGTACTTC
CDR3: CASSFNIQETQYF

D: .
J: TRBJ2-3
V: TRBV9
size: .
DNA: TGTGCCAGCAGCGTAGTCTCTGGAGATACGCAGTATTTT
CDR3: CASSVVSGDTQYF

D: .
J: TRBJ2-3
V: TRBV12-3/TRBV12-4
size: many
DNA: TGTGCCAGCAGTCTTCGGGGGGCCGGGACAGATACGCAGTATTTT
CDR3: CASSLRGAGTDTQYF

D: TRBD2
J: TRBJ2-3
V: TRBV6-1
size: .
DNA: TGTGCCAGCAGAGACGGACTAGCGGGCGATACAGATACGCAGTATTTT
CDR3: CASRDGLAGDTDTQYF

D: TRBD1
J: TRBJ1-1
V: TRBV5-1
size: .
DNA: TGCGCCAGCAGCTCGGGACAGATAGAAGCTTTCTTT
CDR3: CASSSGQIEAFF

D: .
J: TRBJ2-1
V: TRBV27
size: .
DNA: TGTGCCAGCAGTAAGGGATGGGTCAATGAGCAGTTCTTC
CDR3: CASSKGWVNEQFF

D: TRBD2
J: TRBJ2-7
V: TRBV7-2
size: many
DNA: TGTGCCAGCAGATCCGAGGGAGGGGCCTACGAGCAGTACTTC
CDR3: CASRSEGGAYEQYF